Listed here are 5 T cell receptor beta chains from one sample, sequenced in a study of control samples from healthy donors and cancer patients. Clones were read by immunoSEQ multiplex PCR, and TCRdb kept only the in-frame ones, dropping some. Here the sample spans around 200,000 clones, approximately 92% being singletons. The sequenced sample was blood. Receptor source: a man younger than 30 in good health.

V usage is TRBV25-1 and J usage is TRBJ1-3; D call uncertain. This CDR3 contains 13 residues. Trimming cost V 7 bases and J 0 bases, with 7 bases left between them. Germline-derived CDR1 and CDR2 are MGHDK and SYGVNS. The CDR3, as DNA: TGTGCCAGCAAAGGGAGCTCTGGAAACACCATATATTTT. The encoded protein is CASKGSSGNTIYF.

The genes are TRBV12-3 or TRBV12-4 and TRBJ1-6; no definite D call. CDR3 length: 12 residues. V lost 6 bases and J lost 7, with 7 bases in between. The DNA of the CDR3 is TGTGCCAGCAGGGCCAGGAATTCACCCCTCCACTTT. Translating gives CASRARNSPLHF.

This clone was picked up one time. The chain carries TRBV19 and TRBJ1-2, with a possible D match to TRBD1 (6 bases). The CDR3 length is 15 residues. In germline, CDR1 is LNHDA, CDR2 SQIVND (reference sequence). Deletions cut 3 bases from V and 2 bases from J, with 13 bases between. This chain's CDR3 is CASSIPVGQNYGYTF. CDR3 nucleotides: TGTGCCAGTAGTATTCCCGTCGGACAGAACTATGGCTACACCTTC.

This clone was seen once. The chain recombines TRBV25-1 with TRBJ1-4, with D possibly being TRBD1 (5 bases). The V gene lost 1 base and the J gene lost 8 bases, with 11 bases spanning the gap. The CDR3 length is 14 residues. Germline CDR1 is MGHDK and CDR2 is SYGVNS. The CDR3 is CASSESRVSEKLFF. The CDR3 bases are TGTGCCAGCAGTGAATCCAGGGTGAGCGAAAAACTGTTTTTT. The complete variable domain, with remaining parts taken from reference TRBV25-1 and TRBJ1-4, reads EADIYQTPRYLVIGTGKKITLECSQTMGHDKMYWYQQDPGMELHLIHYSYGVNSTEKGDLSSESTVSRIRTEHFPLTLESARPSHTSQYLCASSESRVSEKLFFGSGTQLSVL.

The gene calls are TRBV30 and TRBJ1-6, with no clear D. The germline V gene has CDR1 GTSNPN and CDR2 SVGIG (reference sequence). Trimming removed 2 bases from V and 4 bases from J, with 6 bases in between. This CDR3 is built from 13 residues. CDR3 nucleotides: TGTGCCTGGAGTCCGGGATATAATTCACCCCTCCACTTT. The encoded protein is CAWSPGYNSPLHF.